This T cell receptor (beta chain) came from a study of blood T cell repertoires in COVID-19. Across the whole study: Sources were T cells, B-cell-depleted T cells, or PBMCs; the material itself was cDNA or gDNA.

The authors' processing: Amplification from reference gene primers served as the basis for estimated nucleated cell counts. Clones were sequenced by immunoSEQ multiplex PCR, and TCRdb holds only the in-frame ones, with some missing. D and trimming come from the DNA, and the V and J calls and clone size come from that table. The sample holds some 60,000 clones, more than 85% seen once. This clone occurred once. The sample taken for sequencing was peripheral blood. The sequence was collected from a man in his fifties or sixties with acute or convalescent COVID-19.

This chain's CDR3 is CASRTGGDNSPLHF. CDR3 nucleotide sequence: TGTGCTTCGCGGACAGGGGGAGATAATTCACCCCTCCACTTT. The chain joins TRBV28 to TRBJ1-6, with 10 positions matching TRBD1. CDR1 is MDHEN, CDR2 SYDVKM, per germline. The CDR3 extends over 14 amino acids.